This T cell receptor beta chain was captured in a study of identical twins. Per the germline V gene, CDR1 is SGHAT and CDR2 is FQNNGV. The CDR3 contains 18 residues. The V and J ends lost 3 bases and 4 bases respectively, with 21 bases between them. Findings and caveats of the study: In drawing conclusions, the study used cross-sectional statistical analysis and did not follow the same donors. Monozygotic twins shared more out-of-frame TCR alpha than recombination models predicted.

Donors uniformly comprised healthy Caucasians. Through template switching, a universal primer site was introduced, and the cDNA contained unique molecular identifiers. TCRdb called the 5' RACE reads again in MiXCR, with one record for every CDR3 protein. The sample includes roughly 700,000 distinct CDR3 sequences, around 8.6% of them seen just once. Turning to this clonotype: Its specificity is unknown.

A further study also used this sample, focusing on yellow fever vaccine responses in identical twins.

The receptor was isolated from a woman aged 18-30 years in good health. Sequencing was performed on PBMCs. The V and J genes are TRBV11-2 and TRBJ1-4, with D possibly matching TRBD1 (5 bases). CDR3 sequence reads: CASSLESLEDRLNEKLFF. CDR3 sequence (DNA): TGTGCCAGCAGCTTGGAGTCCCTCGAAGACAGACTTAATGAAAAACTGTTTTTT.